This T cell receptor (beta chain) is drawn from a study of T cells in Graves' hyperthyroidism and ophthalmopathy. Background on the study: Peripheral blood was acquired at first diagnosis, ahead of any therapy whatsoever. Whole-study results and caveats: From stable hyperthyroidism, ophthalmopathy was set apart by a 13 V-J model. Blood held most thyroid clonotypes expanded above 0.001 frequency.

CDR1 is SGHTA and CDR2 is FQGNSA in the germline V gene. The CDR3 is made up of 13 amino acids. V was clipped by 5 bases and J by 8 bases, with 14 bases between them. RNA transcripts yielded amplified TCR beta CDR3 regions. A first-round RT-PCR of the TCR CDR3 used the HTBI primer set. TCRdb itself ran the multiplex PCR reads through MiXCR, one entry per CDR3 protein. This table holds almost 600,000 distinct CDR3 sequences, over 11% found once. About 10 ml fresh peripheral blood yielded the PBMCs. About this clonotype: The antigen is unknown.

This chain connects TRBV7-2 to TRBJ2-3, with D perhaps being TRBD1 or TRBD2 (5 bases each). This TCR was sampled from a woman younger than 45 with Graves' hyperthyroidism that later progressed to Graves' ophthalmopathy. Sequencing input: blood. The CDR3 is CASSPLGAATQYF. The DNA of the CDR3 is TGTGCCAGCAGCCCCCTCGGGGCGGCTACGCAGTATTTT.